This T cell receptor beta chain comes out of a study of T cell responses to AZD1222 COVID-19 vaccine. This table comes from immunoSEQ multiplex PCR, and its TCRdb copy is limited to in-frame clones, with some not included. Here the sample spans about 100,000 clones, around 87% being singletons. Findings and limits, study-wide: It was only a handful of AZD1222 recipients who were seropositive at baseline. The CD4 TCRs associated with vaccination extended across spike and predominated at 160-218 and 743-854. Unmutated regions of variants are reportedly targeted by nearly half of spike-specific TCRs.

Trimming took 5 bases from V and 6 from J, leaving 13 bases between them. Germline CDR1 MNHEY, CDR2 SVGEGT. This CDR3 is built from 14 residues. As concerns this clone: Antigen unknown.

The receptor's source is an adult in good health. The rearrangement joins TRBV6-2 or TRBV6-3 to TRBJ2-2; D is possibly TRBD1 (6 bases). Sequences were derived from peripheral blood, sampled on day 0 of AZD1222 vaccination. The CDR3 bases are TGTGCCAGCAGTCGCGACAGGAAGGCCGGGGAGCTGTTTTTT. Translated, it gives CASSRDRKAGELFF.